The clone carrying this T cell receptor beta chain was counted between two and nine times. The sample originates from a study of blood T cell repertoires in COVID-19. The wider study: PBMCs, B-cell-depleted T cells, or T cells were the source of the cDNA or gDNA that made up the material.

CDR3 length: 18 amino acids. V lost 0 bases to trimming and J lost 0 bases; unmatched junction nucleotides: 8. Germline V CDR1 and CDR2: KGHSH, LQKENI. Authors' analysis steps: Reference gene primer amplification gave estimated nucleated cell counts. Using immunoSEQ multiplex PCR, the repertoire was profiled, and TCRdb retains in-frame clones only, with some absent. V, J and clone size were drawn from that table, and D and trimming were deduced from the DNA. The sample holds about 180,000 clones, about 81% seen once. Sequencing was carried out using peripheral blood. The clonotype originates from a woman aged 80 or older with COVID-19, enrolled during active disease. The rearrangement uses TRBV18 and TRBJ2-1, with 7 bases lining up with TRBD2. The CDR3 coding sequence is TGTGCCAGCTCACCACCTAGAGGACGGACTAGCTCCTACAATGAGCAGTTCTTC. As protein: CASSPPRGRTSSYNEQFF. The variable domain in full, completed from reference TRBV18 and TRBJ2-1, reads NAGVMQNPRHLVRRRGQEARLRCSPMKGHSHVYWYRQLPEEGLKFMVYLQKENIIDESGMPKERFSAEFPKEGPSILRIQQVVRGDSAAYFCASSPPRGRTSSYNEQFFGPGTRLTVL.